This T cell receptor beta chain was recovered during a study of T cell repertoires in cytomegalovirus infection. Turning to this clonotype: Antigen unknown.

TCRdb processed the reads anew with MiXCR; each CDR3 protein has one entry. The data show approximately 220,000 distinct CDR3 sequences, 35% to 45% seen once. Germline CDR1 and CDR2: KGHDR and SFDVKD. The CDR3 has 19 residues. Trimming shortened V by 1 base and J by 0 bases, and 19 bases separated the two germline ends. This receptor was taken from a human donor in good health (CMV status not recorded). Some clones in this sample may be carry-over from other donors' samples. The V gene is TRBV24-1, the J gene TRBJ2-3, with a weak D call TRBD1 (7 bases). Sequenced material: CD8+ T cells from cultured PBMCs, taken from culture after CMV antigen stimulation. The CDR3 here is CATSDLAGGPALSTDTQYF. The CDR3 nucleotides read TGTGCCACCAGTGATTTAGCAGGGGGGCCCGCTCTTAGCACAGATACGCAGTATTTT.